This passage covers 10 T cell receptor beta chains from one sample sequenced in a study of blood T cell repertoires in COVID-19. Clones were sequenced by immunoSEQ multiplex PCR, and TCRdb holds only the in-frame ones, with some missing. The sample contains about 400,000 clones, roughly 90% of which appear only once. Specimen: PBMCs or T cells enriched from blood (not recorded which). All receptors derive from a woman aged 30 to 39 who had recovered from COVID-19.

V and J are TRBV7-9 and TRBJ1-3; D not resolved. Trimming removed 9 bases from V and 3 bases from J, with 18 bases in between. Germline loops: CDR1 SEHNR, CDR2 FQNEAQ (reference sequence). This CDR3 comprises 15 residues. The CDR3 DNA sequence: TGTGCCAGTCTAAGTACCCGGGAGTATGGAAACACCATATATTTT. It codes for CASLSTREYGNTIYF.

V and J are TRBV7-9 and TRBJ1-2, with TRBD1 as a possible D gene (6 bases). The CDR3 loop spans 13 amino acids. CDR1 and CDR2 from the germline V gene are SEHNR and FQNEAQ (reference sequence). V was cut by 5 bases and J by 5 bases, with 12 bases left in between. The CDR3 region is CASSPQGPYGYTF. As DNA, the CDR3 is TGTGCCAGCAGCCCCCAGGGGCCTTATGGCTACACCTTC.

V is TRBV5-1 and J is TRBJ1-1; D unresolved. CDR1 and CDR2 (germline): SGHRS, YFSETQ. V was shortened by 5 bases and J by 0 bases, with 11 bases between the two germline ends. The CDR3 has 14 residues. The CDR3 nucleotides read TGCGCCAGCAGTACTGGACTGATGAACACTGAAGCTTTCTTT. This codes for CASSTGLMNTEAFF.

The J gene is TRBJ1-5, the V gene TRBV5-6, with D possibly matching TRBD1 (5 bases). Germline-derived CDR1 and CDR2 are SGHDT and YYEEEE. The germline V and J ends were trimmed by 1 base and 7 bases, with 18 bases remaining between them. CDR3 length: 16 residues. This CDR3 reads CASSLMSEGKGQPQHF. CDR3 DNA sequence: TGTGCCAGCAGCTTGATGTCGGAGGGGAAGGGCCAGCCCCAGCATTTT.

As concerns this clone: At one end the junction does not follow the germline gene, possibly because of a read error. The V and J genes are TRBV7-8 and TRBJ1-2; possibly TRBD1 for D (5 bases). Germline-derived CDR1 and CDR2 are SGHVS and FQNEAQ. The CDR3 contains 17 residues. CDR3 in amino acids: CASSLVTGPQPNYGHTF. Written as DNA, the CDR3 is TGTGCCAGCAGCTTAGTCACAGGTCCCCAACCTAACTATGGCCACACCTTC.

This clone has just a few counts. The genes are TRBV12-5 and TRBJ2-3; TRBD1 matches at 10 bases. This CDR3 region has 14 residues. With 6 bases clipped from V and 6 bases from J, the junction kept 6 bases outside the gene matches. Germline assignment: CDR1 LGHNT and CDR2 FRNRAP. CDR3 sequence reads: CASGGTGVGDTQYF. In DNA form, the CDR3 reads TGTGCTAGTGGGGGGACAGGGGTTGGCGATACGCAGTATTTT.

This chain joins TRBV7-9 and TRBJ1-4; 8 bases fit TRBD1. V lost 6 bases to trimming and J lost 5 bases; unmatched junction nucleotides: 2. This CDR3 contains 13 residues. Germline V gene data show CDR1 as SEHNR and CDR2 as FQNEAQ (reference sequence). This chain's CDR3 is CASRGDRNEKLFF. CDR3 nucleotides: TGTGCCAGCAGGGGGGACAGGAATGAAAAACTGTTTTTT.

The rearrangement uses TRBV11-2 and TRBJ2-7, with a weak D call TRBD2 (6 bases). In germline, CDR1 is SGHAT, CDR2 FQNNGV. The CDR3 loop spans 16 amino acids. Trimming shortened V by 7 bases and J by 0 bases, and 19 bases separated the two germline ends. CDR3 loop: CASTKSLTSPSYEQYF. CDR3 coding DNA: TGTGCCAGCACTAAAAGCCTGACTAGTCCCTCCTACGAGCAGTACTTC.

The gene calls are TRBV6-6 and TRBJ2-7; 9 nucleotides align to TRBD1. V lost 6 bases to trimming and J lost 5 bases; unmatched junction nucleotides: 5. This CDR3 is built from 13 residues. Per germline, CDR1 MNHNY and CDR2 SVGAGI (reference sequence). CDR3 bases: TGTGCCAGCAGGTGGACAGGGGACCACGAGCAGTACTTC. Translation: CASRWTGDHEQYF.

The chain joins TRBV18 to TRBJ2-2, with TRBD1 identical over 7 bases. CDR1 is KGHSH, CDR2 LQKENI, per germline. The CDR3 covers 16 residues. Trimming took 1 base from V and 7 from J; bases not matched to a gene: 9. This CDR3 is CASSPRPRQGDGELFF. In DNA, the CDR3 is TGTGCCAGCTCACCACGTCCGCGGCAGGGGGACGGGGAGCTGTTTTTT.